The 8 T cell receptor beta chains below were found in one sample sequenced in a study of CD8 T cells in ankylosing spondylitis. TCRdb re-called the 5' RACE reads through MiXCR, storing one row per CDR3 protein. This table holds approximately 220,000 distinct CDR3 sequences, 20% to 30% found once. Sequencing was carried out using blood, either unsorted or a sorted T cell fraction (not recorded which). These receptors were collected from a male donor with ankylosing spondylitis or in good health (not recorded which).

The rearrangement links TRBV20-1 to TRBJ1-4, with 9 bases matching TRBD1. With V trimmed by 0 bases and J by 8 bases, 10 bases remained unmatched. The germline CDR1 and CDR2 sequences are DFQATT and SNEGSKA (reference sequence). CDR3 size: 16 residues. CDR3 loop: CSARDLLGTGREKLFF. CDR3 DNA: TGCAGTGCTAGAGACTTGTTAGGGACAGGGAGGGAAAAACTGTTTTTT.

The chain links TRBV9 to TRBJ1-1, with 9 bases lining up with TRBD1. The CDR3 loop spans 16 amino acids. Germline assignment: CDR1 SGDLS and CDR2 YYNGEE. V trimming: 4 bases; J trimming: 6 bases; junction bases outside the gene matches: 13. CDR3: CASSSRGGQGSAEAFF. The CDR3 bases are TGTGCCAGCAGCTCGCGAGGGGGACAGGGAAGCGCTGAAGCTTTCTTT.

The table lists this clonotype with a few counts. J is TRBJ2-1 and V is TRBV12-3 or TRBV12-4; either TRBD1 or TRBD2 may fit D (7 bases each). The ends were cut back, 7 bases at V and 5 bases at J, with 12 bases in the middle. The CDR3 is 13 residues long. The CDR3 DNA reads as TGTGCCAGCACCAGGGGGAGGGACAATGAGCAGTTCTTC. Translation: CASTRGRDNEQFF.

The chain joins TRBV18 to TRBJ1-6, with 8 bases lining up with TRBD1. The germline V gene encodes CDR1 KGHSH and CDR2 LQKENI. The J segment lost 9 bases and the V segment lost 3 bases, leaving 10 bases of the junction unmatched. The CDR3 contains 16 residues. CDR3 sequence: CASSPQTGVIGSPLHF. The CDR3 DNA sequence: TGTGCCAGCTCACCTCAGACAGGGGTTATCGGTTCACCCCTCCACTTT.

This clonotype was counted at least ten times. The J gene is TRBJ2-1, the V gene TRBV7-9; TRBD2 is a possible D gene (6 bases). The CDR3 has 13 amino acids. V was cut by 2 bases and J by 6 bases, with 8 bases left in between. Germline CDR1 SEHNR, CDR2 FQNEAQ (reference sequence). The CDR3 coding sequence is TGTGCCAGCAGCTTATCCGGGGGCAATGAGCAGTTCTTC. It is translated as CASSLSGGNEQFF.

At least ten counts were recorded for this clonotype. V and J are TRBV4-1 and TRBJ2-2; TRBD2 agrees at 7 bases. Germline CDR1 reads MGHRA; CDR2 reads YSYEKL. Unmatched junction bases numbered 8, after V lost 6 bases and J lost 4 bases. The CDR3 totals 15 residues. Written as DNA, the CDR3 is TGCGCCAGCAGGAATTTGGGGGGGGGCACCGGGGAGCTGTTTTTT. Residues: CASRNLGGGTGELFF.

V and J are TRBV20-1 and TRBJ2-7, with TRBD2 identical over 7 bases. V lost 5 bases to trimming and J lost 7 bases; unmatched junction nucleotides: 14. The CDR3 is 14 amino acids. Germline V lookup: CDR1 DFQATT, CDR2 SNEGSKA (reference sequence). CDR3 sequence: CSAGGGRTLREQYF. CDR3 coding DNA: TGCAGTGCTGGGGGGGGACGGACCCTACGAGAGCAGTACTTC.

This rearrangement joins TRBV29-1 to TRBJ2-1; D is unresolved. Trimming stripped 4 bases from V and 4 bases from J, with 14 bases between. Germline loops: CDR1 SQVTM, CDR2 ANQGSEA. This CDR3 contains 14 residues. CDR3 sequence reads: CSVAQDPRYNEQFF. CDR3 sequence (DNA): TGCAGCGTTGCCCAGGATCCACGGTACAATGAGCAGTTCTTC.